The present T cell receptor (beta chain) was sequenced within a study of T cell clonotyping in hematopoietic cell transplantation. Using immunoSEQ multiplex PCR, the repertoire was profiled, and TCRdb retains in-frame clones only, with some absent. The sample contains roughly 16,000 clones, around nine tenths of which appear only once. Worth noting for this clone: The antigen remains unidentified.

V was cut by 3 bases and J by 0 bases, with 6 bases left in between. Germline lookup yields CDR1 GTSNPN and CDR2 SVGIG (reference sequence). This CDR3 region has 13 residues. Findings and caveats of the study: Broader posttransplant TCR repertoire diversity was predicted by graft donor and pretransplant recipient Inverse Simpson Index values. Pathologically expanded recipient clonotypes increased progressively from day 30 to day 180 as diversity fell. At the given depth, recipient repertoires were over 97% de novo clonotypes. No sorting was done, leaving CD4 and CD8 contributions mixed.

The chain uses TRBV30 and TRBJ2-1; D is unresolved. The receptor's source is a man between 35 and 55 years old in good health. Some clones in this sample may be carry-over from other donors' samples. The sample was peripheral blood mononuclear cells. The CDR3 protein is CAWSGSSYNEQFF. The CDR3 bases are TGTGCCTGGAGCGGTAGCTCCTACAATGAGCAGTTCTTC.